A selection of T cell receptor beta chains follows, all from one sample in a study of cytomegalovirus exposure and HLA in healthy donors. Sequenced by immunoSEQ multiplex PCR; TCRdb stores in-frame clones only, minus some. The sample shows fewer than 250,000 clones, 79% of them seen only once. The sample comprised PBMCs. All receptors come from a young woman in good health and CMV-seronegative. CDR3s include the opening cysteine and the closing phenylalanine or tryptophan.

>TRBV30|TRBJ1-1
CAWSPLRAGPEAFF
>TRBV7-9|TRBJ1-4
CASSLGSSNEKLFF
>TRBV27|TRBJ1-6
CASSWQGPPDSPLHF
>TRBV29-1|TRBJ2-7
CSVATGGPSYEQYF
>TRBV2|TRBJ1-4
CASMPEVRGYEKLFF
>TRBV30|TRBJ2-1
CAWSESGSWYNEQFF
>TRBV18|TRBJ1-4
CASSPGGAGDNEKLFF
>TRBV6-5|TRBJ1-5
CASAGYFNQPQHF
>TRBV28|TRBJ2-6
CASSSGSGQGGSGANVLTF
>TRBV19|TRBJ2-5
CASSRRANKEETQYF
>TRBV19|TRBJ1-5
CASSRDFNQPQHF
>TRBV4-1|TRBJ2-1
CASSQVSSGLARNEQFF
>TRBV4-2|TRBJ2-1
CASSPGLAGVGNEQFF
>TRBV6-1|TRBJ2-7
CASRDIGTGNEQYF
>TRBV2|TRBJ2-1
CASRPTRLAGVDEQFF
>TRBV7-3|TRBJ2-7
CASSLIASGGETYEQYF
>TRBV7-9|TRBJ2-3
CASSPDRSTDTQYF
>TRBV7-9|TRBJ2-1
CASRPWDRSSYNEQFF
>TRBV27|TRBJ2-7
CASSFPTPRPHGNEQYF
>TRBV6-6|TRBJ1-6
CASRTPAAGYNSPLHF
>TRBV19|TRBJ2-3
CASSMGQGSDTQYF
>TRBV7-8|TRBJ1-5
CASSLKYDVAPQPQHF
>TRBV7-6|TRBJ2-1
CASSTPGTGEFDEQFF
>TRBV27|TRBJ2-1
CASSPARQGNEQFF
>TRBV14|TRBJ2-2
CASKRGSNTGELFF
>TRBV6-1|TRBJ2-7
CASSEGLGQGAYEQYF
>TRBV7-9|TRBJ1-1
CASSSGGGITEAFF
>TRBV9|TRBJ1-5
CASSTSPGYHQPQHF
>TRBV5-1|TRBJ2-7
CASSLRQGWYEQYF